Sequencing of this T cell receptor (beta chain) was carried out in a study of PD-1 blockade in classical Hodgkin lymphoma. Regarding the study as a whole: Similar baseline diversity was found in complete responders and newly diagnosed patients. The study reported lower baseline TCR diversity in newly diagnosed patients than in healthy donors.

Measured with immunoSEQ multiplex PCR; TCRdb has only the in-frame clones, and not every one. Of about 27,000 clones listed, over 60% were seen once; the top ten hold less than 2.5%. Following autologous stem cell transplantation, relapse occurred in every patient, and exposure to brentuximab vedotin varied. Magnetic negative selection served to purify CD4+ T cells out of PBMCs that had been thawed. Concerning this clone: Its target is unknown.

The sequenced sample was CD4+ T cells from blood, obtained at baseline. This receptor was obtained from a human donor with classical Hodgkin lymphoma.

CDR3 sequence (DNA): TGTGCCAGTAGTTTCGGCAGCTCTGGAAACACCATATATTTT. Translation: CASSFGSSGNTIYF. This sequence joins TRBV19 and TRBJ1-3; D is unresolved. The V and J ends lost 5 bases and 0 bases respectively, with 8 bases between them. In germline, CDR1 is LNHDA, CDR2 SQIVND (reference sequence). This CDR3 contains 14 residues.